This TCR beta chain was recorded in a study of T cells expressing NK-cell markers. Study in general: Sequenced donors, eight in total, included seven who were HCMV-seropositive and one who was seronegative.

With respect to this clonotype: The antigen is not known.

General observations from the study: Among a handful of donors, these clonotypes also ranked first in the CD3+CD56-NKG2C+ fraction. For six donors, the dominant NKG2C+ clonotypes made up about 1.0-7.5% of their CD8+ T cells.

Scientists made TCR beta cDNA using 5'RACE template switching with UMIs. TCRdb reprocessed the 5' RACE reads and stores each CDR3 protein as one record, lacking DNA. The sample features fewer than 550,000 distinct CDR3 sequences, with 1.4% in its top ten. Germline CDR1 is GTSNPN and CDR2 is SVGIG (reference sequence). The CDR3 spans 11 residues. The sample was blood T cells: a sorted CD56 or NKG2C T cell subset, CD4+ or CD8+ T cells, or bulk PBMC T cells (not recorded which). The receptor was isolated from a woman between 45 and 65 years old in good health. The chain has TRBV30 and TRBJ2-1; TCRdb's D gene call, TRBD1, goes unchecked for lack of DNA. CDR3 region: CAWRRGREKFF.